Sequencing of this TCR beta chain was carried out in a study of neurological immune-mediated disorders (dated by TCRdb to 2018 to 2020). At the level of the whole study: Of the approximately 34 multiple sclerosis patients, about 31 had relapsing-remitting MS and 3 had secondary progressive MS. Peripheral blood TCR-beta repertoires from patients with HTLV-I-associated myelopathy (HAM/TSP), patients with multiple sclerosis, and healthy controls were compared in the study using UMI-based sequencing. The approximately 96 TCR-beta libraries covered PBMC samples along with longitudinal samples, technical triplicates, and paired sorted CD4+ and CD8+ T-cell subsets. The cohort included about 70 subjects: some 14 with HAM/TSP, some 35 with multiple sclerosis, and approximately 20 healthy controls. Overall results and qualifications from the work: No association of the MS cluster with clinical or MRI features was observed, and the need for larger cohorts was stated by the authors. The highest TCR clonal expansion was observed in HAM/TSP patients, whereas the lowest was observed in MS patients, even when compared with healthy controls. In phylogenetic analysis, the repertoires of 18 of 34 MS patients grouped into a cluster of related CDR3 sequences, which suggests a possible signature at the repertoire level. No identical CDR3 amino acid sequences were shared among expanded clones across subjects, suggesting private TCR-beta repertoires in all groups.

For unsorted PBMC libraries, 2 million PBMCs were used after storage in RNAlater at -80 degrees C until RNA extraction. Multiple sclerosis patients were enrolled in a US clinical protocol under which disease progression was evaluated by magnetic resonance imaging. Peripheral blood was subjected to Ficoll-Hypaque density gradient centrifugation to isolate PBMCs, which were then cryopreserved in liquid nitrogen. This clonotype was recorded many times. Its cognate antigen has yet to be identified. Nothing much larger sits one base from this clone, and base qualities are not available. cDNA was synthesized by template-switch 5'RACE using a primer carrying a 10-nucleotide random unique molecular identifier by which each TCR transcript was tagged. Every sequencing run covered 15-18 subjects and yielded more than 170 million TCR-beta sequences. The RNeasy kit was used to extract total RNA. TCR-beta VDJ regions were amplified with primers for the TCR constant region and the 5'RACE anchor, using the KAPA Real-time Library Amplification kit. A first PCR added sample indexes and Illumina adaptors, and a second PCR then raised library yield. After purification with Ampure beads, the TCR product of roughly 650 bp was size-selected on a 2% E-gel SizeSelection system. Before pooling, library quality was checked on a Bioanalyzer, concentration was measured with Qubit, and libraries were quantified with the Kapa Library Quantification kit. An Illumina HiSeq 2500 was used to sequence the libraries paired-end at 2 x 150 bp. To increase sequence diversity, roughly 24-32% phiX was spiked into each library pool. As for the authors' bioinformatics: The quality-filtered reads were processed with the UMI-based MiGEC pipeline, whose error correction step removed more than 85% of the raw TCR sequences. VDJ genes were aligned to IMGT germline references, and clonotypes were defined by unique CDR3 amino acid sequence plus V-J genes. Clonal expansion, Shannon diversity, and CDR3 relatedness (CalcPairwiseDistances, ClusterSamples) were evaluated with VDJtools, and phylogenetic trees were built with CLCbio workbench. Clones with at least 8 unique UMIs were defined as expanded, with this threshold being based on coefficient-of-variation modelling across technical triplicates. Starting from the raw public reads, TCRdb applied fastp trimming at Q25, assembled clones with MiXCR and retained in-frame beta chains. Entries are consolidated by CDR3 protein sequence, retaining the most common genes and DNA. TCRdb's processing, not the study's, gives the V and J calls here. This sample holds 50,000 to 75,000 distinct CDR3 sequences; 3.5% to 4.5% were observed only once. The top ten clones comprise more than 2.5% of the sample.

Counted from cysteine to phenylalanine, this CDR3 has 15 amino acids. Only the CDR3 portion is preserved as DNA: 45 bases, with reading frame beginning at the first base. From the germline V gene, CDR1 is SGHRS and CDR2 is YFSETQ. V was cut back by 3 bases and J by 7 bases, leaving a gap of 17 bases between them. The sample taken for sequencing was PBMCs. This receptor chain uses TRBV5-1 and TRBJ2-1; the D gene cannot be named for sure. The clonotype was recovered from a man in his forties or fifties with multiple sclerosis. The DNA is as follows: TGCGCCAGCAGCTCTGGACGGGCCCTCACGAATGAGCAGTTCTTC. This yields the protein CASSSGRALTNEQFF.